A selection of T cell receptor beta chains follows, all from one sample in a study of shared clonotypes between healthy human individuals. Clones were sequenced by immunoSEQ multiplex PCR, and TCRdb holds only the in-frame ones, with some missing. This sample yields about 680,000 clones, of which roughly nine tenths are seen a single time; 24% belongs to the top ten. Sequencing was performed on naive CD8+ T cells sorted from blood. These receptors all stem from a man between 25 and 39 years old in good health. CDR3s include the opening cysteine and the closing phenylalanine or tryptophan. The D gene is left open where the match is weak. Size is omitted from some rows. Given values are once, few, many or a class for expanded clones.

V gene: TRBV7-2; D gene: NA; J gene: TRBJ2-7; clone size: NA; CDR3 DNA: TGTGCCAGCAGCTCCGAGGGGGGGGACCCCGAGCAGTACTTC; CDR3 protein: CASSSEGGDPEQYF
V gene: TRBV13; D gene: TRBD2; J gene: TRBJ2-5; clone size: NA; CDR3 DNA: TGTGCCAGCAGCAGGAGAGGGACTATACAAGAGACCCAGTACTTC; CDR3 protein: CASSRRGTIQETQYF
V gene: TRBV29-1; D gene: NA; J gene: TRBJ2-1; clone size: NA; CDR3 DNA: TGCAGCGTTGCGTCGGCGCACAATGAGCAGTTCTTC; CDR3 protein: CSVASAHNEQFF
V gene: TRBV4-2; D gene: NA; J gene: TRBJ1-1; clone size: NA; CDR3 DNA: TGTGCCAGCAGCCAAGAGAGGTGGGAGAACACTGAAGCTTTCTTT; CDR3 protein: CASSQERWENTEAFF
V gene: TRBV7-3; D gene: NA; J gene: TRBJ2-1; clone size: NA; CDR3 DNA: TGTGCCAGCAGCCATCTCGGGAGTTCCGACAATGAGCAGTTCTTC; CDR3 protein: CASSHLGSSDNEQFF
V gene: TRBV7-9; D gene: TRBD1; J gene: TRBJ1-5; clone size: NA; CDR3 DNA: TGTGCCAGCAGCTTATGGTGGTCCACGACAGGGGAAAATCAGCCCCAGCATTTT; CDR3 protein: CASSLWWSTTGENQPQHF
V gene: TRBV29-1; D gene: TRBD2; J gene: TRBJ2-1; clone size: NA; CDR3 DNA: TGCAGCGTTGAAATTCTTGGGTTAGCGGGAGCGGGTGAGCAGTTCTTC; CDR3 protein: CSVEILGLAGAGEQFF
V gene: TRBV27; D gene: NA; J gene: TRBJ1-2; clone size: NA; CDR3 DNA: TGTGCCAGCAGTTTGGCAGGCACTAGTGGCTACACCTTC; CDR3 protein: CASSLAGTSGYTF
V gene: TRBV27; D gene: NA; J gene: TRBJ1-2; clone size: NA; CDR3 DNA: TGTGCCAGCAGAGACAGGCCCGCTAACTATGGCTACACCTTC; CDR3 protein: CASRDRPANYGYTF
V gene: TRBV5-4; D gene: TRBD1; J gene: TRBJ2-7; clone size: once; CDR3 DNA: TGTGCCAGCAGCTTGGGGGACAGGGTCGGAGAGCAGTACTTC; CDR3 protein: CASSLGDRVGEQYF
V gene: TRBV6-1; D gene: TRBD1; J gene: TRBJ2-7; clone size: NA; CDR3 DNA: TGTGCCAGCAGTCTACGACAGGGCCCCCACGAGCAGTACTTC; CDR3 protein: CASSLRQGPHEQYF
V gene: TRBV7-6; D gene: NA; J gene: TRBJ2-1; clone size: NA; CDR3 DNA: TGTGCCAGCAGCTCAGCCCCGGCAACCAAGTCCTACAATGAGCAGTTCTTC; CDR3 protein: CASSSAPATKSYNEQFF
V gene: TRBV27; D gene: NA; J gene: TRBJ2-1; clone size: NA; CDR3 DNA: TGTGCCAGCCGAAGGGGGTCCTACAATGAGCAGTTCTTC; CDR3 protein: CASRRGSYNEQFF
V gene: TRBV7-9; D gene: NA; J gene: TRBJ1-3; clone size: NA; CDR3 DNA: TGTGCCAGCAGCTTAGGTGCGGGCTCTGGAAACACCATATATTTT; CDR3 protein: CASSLGAGSGNTIYF
V gene: TRBV2; D gene: NA; J gene: TRBJ2-3; clone size: once; CDR3 DNA: TGTGCCAGCCAACTACTAGACCCAGGGGATACGCAGTATTTT; CDR3 protein: CASQLLDPGDTQYF
V gene: TRBV5-1; D gene: TRBD2; J gene: TRBJ2-7; clone size: NA; CDR3 DNA: TGCGCCAGCAGCTTGGGTAGCGGGAGGCCCTACGAGCAGTACTTC; CDR3 protein: CASSLGSGRPYEQYF
V gene: TRBV7-3; D gene: NA; J gene: TRBJ2-7; clone size: NA; CDR3 DNA: TGTGCCAGCAGCTTAACTGGGGAAACCTACGAGCAGTACTTC; CDR3 protein: CASSLTGETYEQYF
V gene: TRBV11-2; D gene: TRBD1; J gene: TRBJ1-1; clone size: NA; CDR3 DNA: TGTGCCAGCAGCCTTCGGACAGGGGGCGTGATCCCTGAAGCTTTCTTT; CDR3 protein: CASSLRTGGVIPEAFF
V gene: TRBV6-1; D gene: NA; J gene: TRBJ1-4; clone size: once; CDR3 DNA: TGTGCCAGCAAGGCTGAAGGGCCCGTTGGACTGTTTTTT; CDR3 protein: CASKAEGPVGLFF
V gene: TRBV28; D gene: NA; J gene: TRBJ2-7; clone size: NA; CDR3 DNA: TGTGCCAGCACCCCGAACGGGGACGAGCAGTACTTC; CDR3 protein: CASTPNGDEQYF